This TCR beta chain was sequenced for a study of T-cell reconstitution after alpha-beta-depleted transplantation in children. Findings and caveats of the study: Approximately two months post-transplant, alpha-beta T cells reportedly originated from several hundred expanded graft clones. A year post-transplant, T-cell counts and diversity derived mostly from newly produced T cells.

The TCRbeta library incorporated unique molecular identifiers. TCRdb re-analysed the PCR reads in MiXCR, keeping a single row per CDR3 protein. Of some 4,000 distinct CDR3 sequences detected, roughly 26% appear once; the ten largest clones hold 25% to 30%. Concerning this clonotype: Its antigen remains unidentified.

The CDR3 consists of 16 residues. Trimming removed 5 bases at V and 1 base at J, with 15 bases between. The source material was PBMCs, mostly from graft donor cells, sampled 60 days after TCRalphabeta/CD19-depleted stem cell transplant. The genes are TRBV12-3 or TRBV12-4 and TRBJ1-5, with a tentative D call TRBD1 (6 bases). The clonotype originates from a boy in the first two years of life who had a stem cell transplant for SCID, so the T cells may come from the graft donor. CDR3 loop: CASSGQGLMSNQPQHF. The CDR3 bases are TGTGCCAGCAGTGGGCAGGGGCTTATGAGCAATCAGCCCCAGCATTTT.